This entry lists 25 T cell receptor beta chains sequenced from one sample in a study of PD-1 blockade in mismatch repair-deficient tumors (dated by TCRdb to 2016 to 2017). The time point label on this specimen signifies: peripheral blood before pembrolizumab. The library was made by the immunoSEQ multiplex PCR assay. The clones in this table, taken by TCRdb from immuneACCESS, are in-frame only. Not every clone is retained; where verified, under half of the shortfall comes from an unresolved V gene, and the cause of the rest is unknown. The sample yields about 15,000 clones; 80% to 85% were counted once. Around 17% of the sample is held by the ten biggest clonotypes. Here the sequenced sample was PBMCs, taken before pembrolizumab treatment. These receptors were obtained from an adult with mismatch repair-deficient cancer.

The genes are TRBV11-2 and TRBJ1-1, with 7 bases aligning to TRBD1. The CDR3 has 17 amino acids. The germline gives CDR1 SGHAT, CDR2 FQNNGV. With V trimmed by 3 bases and J by 1 base, 11 bases remained unmatched. For the CDR3, the DNA is TGTGCCAGCAGCTTCCTAGCGCGACAGGGAAAGAACACTGAAGCTTTCTTT. This sequence encodes CASSFLARQGKNTEAFF.

The V call is TRBV4-3, the J call TRBJ2-3; 9 nucleotides align to TRBD1. Germline CDR1 is LGHNA and CDR2 is YSLEER. The V segment lost 0 bases and the J segment 4 bases; nucleotides outside the gene matches: 5. The CDR3 has 16 amino acids. The DNA of the CDR3 is TGCGCCAGCAGCCAAGATCTGAGACAGGGGGCAGATACGCAGTATTTT. The encoded protein is CASSQDLRQGADTQYF.

The V and J genes are TRBV28 and TRBJ2-5; possibly TRBD1 for D (6 bases). From germline, CDR1 is MDHEN and CDR2 SYDVKM. With 6 bases removed from V and 0 bases from J, the gap between germline ends came to 14 bases. This CDR3 spans 15 amino acids. The CDR3 loop reads CASSLDSWYQETQYF. In DNA form, the CDR3 reads TGTGCCAGCAGCCTGGACAGTTGGTACCAAGAGACCCAGTACTTC.

The rearrangement uses TRBV10-3 and TRBJ2-7; TRBD2 agrees at 7 bases. V trimming: 5 bases; J trimming: 3 bases; junction bases outside the gene matches: 7. CDR1 and CDR2 (germline): ENHRY, SYGVKD. CDR3 length: 14 amino acids. CDR3 DNA sequence: TGTGCCATCAGTCCAGCGGGATCCCTCTACGAGCAGTACTTC. It is translated as CAISPAGSLYEQYF.

V and J are TRBV23-1 and TRBJ2-5; D call uncertain. TRBV23-1 is an ORF, and what it does is uncertain. V shed 0 bases and J shed 3 bases, with 14 bases lying between them. The CDR3 extends over 16 amino acids. CDR3 region: CASSQSGRLEKETQYF. Written as DNA, the CDR3 is TGCGCCAGCAGTCAATCTGGGCGGTTAGAAAAAGAGACCCAGTACTTC.

The gene calls are TRBV29-1 and TRBJ2-2; D is possibly TRBD1 or TRBD2 (6 bases each). Germline V gene sequence: CDR1 SQVTM, CDR2 ANQGSEA. The length of the CDR3 is 14 residues. V dropped 7 bases and J dropped 5 bases, with 17 bases sitting between them. CDR3 residues: CSAGGTPETGELFF. In DNA, the CDR3 is TGCAGCGCTGGGGGGACACCGGAGACCGGGGAGCTGTTTTTT.

This clone was seen a handful of times. The chain couples TRBV25-1 to TRBJ1-1, with no clear D. Germline V gene lookup returns CDR1 MGHDK and CDR2 SYGVNS. The CDR3 is 13 amino acids. With 9 bases removed from V and 3 bases from J, the gap between germline ends came to 14 bases. This CDR3 is CASSYGMDTEAFF. The CDR3 coding sequence is TGTGCCAGTTCTTACGGGATGGACACTGAAGCTTTCTTT.

The chain links TRBV4-2 to TRBJ1-3; D unresolved. There are 14 residues in the CDR3. Germline CDR1 reads LGHNA; CDR2 reads YNFKEQ. The ends were cut back, 7 bases at V and 0 bases at J, with 10 bases in the middle. The CDR3 region is CASNLLNSGNTIYF. The CDR3 DNA reads TGTGCCAGCAACCTACTCAACTCTGGAAACACCATATATTTT.

The chain recombines TRBV6-1 with TRBJ2-7; possibly TRBD2 for D (6 bases). V was pared by 4 bases and J by 3 bases, with 13 bases between. The CDR3 is made up of 14 amino acids. Germline assignment: CDR1 MNHNS and CDR2 SASEGT. CDR3 amino acids: CASSGWLGGYEQYF. The DNA for the CDR3 is TGTGCCAGCAGTGGCTGGTTGGGAGGCTACGAGCAGTACTTC.

In its sample, this clone was seen once. The gene calls are TRBV19 and TRBJ2-1, with 9 bases that match TRBD2. Germline V gene sequence: CDR1 LNHDA, CDR2 SQIVND (reference sequence). Trimming took 3 bases from V and 3 from J; bases not matched to a gene: 6. The CDR3 totals 16 residues. The CDR3 region is CASSMASGTGYNEQFF. The CDR3 nucleotides read TGTGCCAGTAGTATGGCTAGCGGGACCGGCTACAATGAGCAGTTCTTC.

V gene TRBV10-3 combines with J gene TRBJ2-1; tentatively, D is TRBD2 (5 bases). CDR3 length equals 16 residues. V lost 4 bases, J lost 3 bases, and 16 bases lay in between. Germline V gene sequence: CDR1 ENHRY, CDR2 SYGVKD. DNA for the CDR3: TGTGCCATCAGTGGGTCACCGGGAACAGACTACAATGAGCAGTTCTTC. As protein: CAISGSPGTDYNEQFF.

V is TRBV9 and J is TRBJ1-1, with D tentatively TRBD1 (5 bases). Germline lookup yields CDR1 SGDLS and CDR2 YYNGEE. This CDR3 is built from 15 residues. Between the trimmed V and J ends, which lost 0 bases and 1 base, there was a span of 10 bases. Here the CDR3 reads CASSVAGSRNTEAFF. The CDR3 DNA is TGTGCCAGCAGCGTAGCAGGGAGTCGGAACACTGAAGCTTTCTTT.

The chain uses TRBV5-1 and TRBJ1-1; D is uncertain. Germline CDR1 is SGHRS and CDR2 is YFSETQ. With 1 base removed from V and 5 bases from J, the gap between germline ends came to 15 bases. This CDR3 has 15 residues. CDR3 region: CASSLSSAAGTEAFF. CDR3 DNA sequence: TGCGCCAGCAGCTTGTCATCGGCAGCGGGAACTGAAGCTTTCTTT.

The chain joins TRBV28 to TRBJ1-6; 9 nucleotides align to TRBD1. The length of the CDR3 is 17 residues. Germline values: CDR1 MDHEN, CDR2 SYDVKM. With 5 bases clipped from V and 7 bases from J, the junction kept 12 bases outside the gene matches. CDR3 sequence reads: CASSTSTGGADNSPLHF. CDR3 nucleotides: TGTGCCAGCAGTACTTCTACAGGGGGCGCGGACAATTCACCCCTCCACTTT.

This clone was seen more than once but under ten times. CDR3 DNA sequence: TGTGCCAGCAGTGCTAGCGGGAGCACAGATACGCAGTATTTT. This sequence encodes CASSASGSTDTQYF. The chain has TRBV6-4 and TRBJ2-3, with TRBD2 identical over 8 bases. Per germline, CDR1 MRHNA and CDR2 SNTAGT. CDR3 length: 14 amino acids. The trim removed 4 bases at V and 0 bases at J, leaving 0 bases unmatched.

The chain carries TRBV29-1 and TRBJ2-1, with D tentatively TRBD1 (6 bases). The CDR3 runs 18 residues. The V end was cut by 6 bases, the J end by 4 bases, with 28 bases between. Germline V gives CDR1 SQVTM, CDR2 ANQGSEA. CDR3: CSVPQGPTTSRGYNEQFF. The CDR3, as DNA: TGCAGCGTACCACAGGGCCCTACCACCAGCCGCGGATACAATGAGCAGTTCTTC.

The chain uses TRBV29-1 and TRBJ2-6; D gene ambiguous. The length of the CDR3 is 12 residues. With 6 bases removed from V and 2 bases from J, the gap between germline ends came to 5 bases. Germline V lookup: CDR1 SQVTM, CDR2 ANQGSEA. CDR3 region: CSVYTGANVLTF. The CDR3 nucleotides are TGCAGCGTGTATACTGGGGCCAACGTCCTGACTTTC.

The chain links TRBV19 to TRBJ2-6; D might be TRBD2 (6 bases). The germline V and J ends were trimmed by 6 bases and 0 bases, with 18 bases remaining between them. Germline V gene data show CDR1 as LNHDA and CDR2 as SQIVND (reference sequence). The CDR3 has 18 residues. CDR3 in amino acids: CASSPTGTGPSGANVLTF. CDR3 DNA: TGTGCCAGTAGCCCGACCGGGACTGGCCCCTCTGGGGCCAACGTCCTGACTTTC.

The V gene is TRBV30, the J gene TRBJ1-5; D is unclear. The germline V and J ends were trimmed by 3 bases and 0 bases, with 9 bases remaining between them. This CDR3 comprises 14 residues. CDR1 and CDR2 from the germline V gene are GTSNPN and SVGIG (reference sequence). The CDR3 bases are TGTGCCTGGAGCTTATGGTATAGCAATCAGCCCCAGCATTTT. Translating it yields CAWSLWYSNQPQHF.

The chain carries TRBV4-2 and TRBJ2-7; D is perhaps TRBD1 or TRBD2 (5 bases each). The CDR3 extends over 16 amino acids. Germline V gene sequence: CDR1 LGHNA, CDR2 YNFKEQ. V was cut by 2 bases and J by 4 bases, with 18 bases left in between. The CDR3 region has the DNA TGTGCCAGCAGCCAACAAACCGGGACGAAAGTTTACGAGCAGTACTTC. Translating gives CASSQQTGTKVYEQYF.

The rearrangement links TRBV6-4 to TRBJ2-2; 9 nucleotides match TRBD1. Germline lookup yields CDR1 MRHNA and CDR2 SNTAGT. The CDR3 contains 14 residues. Trimming at V came to 7 bases and at J to 6 bases, leaving 6 bases not matched to a gene. The CDR3 nucleotides are TGTGCCAGCACTTCGGACAGGGGTTCCGGGGAGCTGTTTTTT. This gives the protein CASTSDRGSGELFF.

The chain couples TRBV28 to TRBJ1-1; 7 nucleotides match TRBD1. The CDR3 runs 15 residues. Germline CDR1 MDHEN, CDR2 SYDVKM. After removal of 7 bases from V and 0 bases from J, the junction contained 8 bases not matched to a gene. CDR3 coding DNA: TGTGCCAGCACCCTATCACAGGGGTTGAACACTGAAGCTTTCTTT. Amino acid sequence: CASTLSQGLNTEAFF.

V gene TRBV11-2 combines with J gene TRBJ1-5, with D possibly being TRBD1 (6 bases). Trimming removed 0 bases at V and 6 bases at J, with 12 bases between. The germline V gene has CDR1 SGHAT and CDR2 FQNNGV. The CDR3 has 15 residues. The CDR3 loop reads CASSLDSGEGQPQHF. CDR3 bases: TGTGCCAGCAGCTTAGATTCAGGGGAAGGTCAGCCCCAGCATTTT.

This chain uses TRBV6-1 with TRBJ1-1; tentatively, D is TRBD1 (5 bases). V was cut by 1 base and J by 5 bases, with 14 bases left in between. CDR1 is MNHNS and CDR2 is SASEGT in the germline V gene. The CDR3 runs 15 residues. CDR3 nucleotides: TGTGCCAGCAGTGAAGTGGAGGGGCGGTGGACTGAAGCTTTCTTT. Protein: CASSEVEGRWTEAFF.

The chain carries TRBV15 and TRBJ2-2; 9 bases are shared with TRBD1. The germline gives CDR1 LNHNV, CDR2 YYDKDF (reference sequence). This CDR3 region has 15 residues. Trimming removed 1 base from V and 4 bases from J; junction bases left unmatched: 1. The CDR3 sequence is CATSRAQGATGELFF. The CDR3 nucleotides read TGTGCCACCAGCAGAGCACAGGGGGCCACCGGGGAGCTGTTTTTT.